This is a list of T cell receptor beta chains from one sample in a study of brain T cells in children with intractable seizures. Method: immunoSEQ multiplex PCR; TCRdb's copy keeps in-frame clones and lacks some. The data contain 340,000 or so clones, 93% of them seen just once; the ten biggest clones take up around 5%. The sample in question was peripheral blood, obtained roughly 5 months after surgery. These receptor sequences come from a boy younger than two with tuberous sclerosis and intractable seizures. CDR3s include the opening cysteine and the closing phenylalanine or tryptophan. D genes are given only for firm matches. The size entry is marked missing in some rows and otherwise reads once, few, many or a size class.

NA,NA,TRBV11-3,TRBJ1-1,CASSLEGRQGMHTEAFF,TGTGCCAGCAGCTTAGAAGGTAGGCAGGGGATGCACACTGAAGCTTTCTTT
TRBD1,once,TRBV6-5,TRBJ2-7,CASSYKDRGPHEQYF,TGTGCCAGCAGTTACAAGGACAGGGGGCCCCACGAGCAGTACTTC
NA,once,TRBV6-7,TRBJ1-2,CASRIRITGCENGYTF,TGTGCCAGCAGGATCCGAATTACAGGGTGCGAGAATGGCTACACCTTC
NA,NA,TRBV19,TRBJ1-3,CASQYRMTGNTIYF,TGTGCCAGTCAGTACAGAATGACTGGAAACACCATATATTTT
TRBD2,NA,TRBV7-3,TRBJ2-1,CASSLAGGAYNEQFF,TGTGCCAGCAGCTTAGCCGGGGGGGCCTACAATGAGCAGTTCTTC
NA,NA,TRBV6-6,TRBJ2-3,CASSYSRGDCTDTQYF,TGTGCCAGCAGTTACTCGAGGGGGGATTGCACAGATACGCAGTATTTT
TRBD1,once,TRBV11-2,TRBJ1-1,CASSSGGGGTEAFF,TGTGCCAGCAGCTCAGGAGGGGGCGGGACTGAAGCTTTCTTT
TRBD2,once,TRBV19,TRBJ2-3,CASSTSPGLAGGPDTQYF,TGTGCCAGTAGTACCTCCCCGGGACTAGCGGGGGGGCCGGATACGCAGTATTTT
TRBD2,NA,TRBV11-2,TRBJ2-7,CASSSSSGLATYEQYF,TGTGCCAGCAGCTCATCCTCGGGACTAGCTACCTACGAGCAGTACTTC
TRBD1,NA,TRBV7-9,TRBJ2-4,CASNSGQARNIQYF,TGTGCCAGCAACTCGGGACAGGCCCGAAACATTCAGTACTTC
TRBD1,NA,TRBV6-5,TRBJ2-3,CASSYSGTGEDTQYF,TGTGCCAGCAGTTACTCTGGGACAGGGGAAGATACGCAGTATTTT